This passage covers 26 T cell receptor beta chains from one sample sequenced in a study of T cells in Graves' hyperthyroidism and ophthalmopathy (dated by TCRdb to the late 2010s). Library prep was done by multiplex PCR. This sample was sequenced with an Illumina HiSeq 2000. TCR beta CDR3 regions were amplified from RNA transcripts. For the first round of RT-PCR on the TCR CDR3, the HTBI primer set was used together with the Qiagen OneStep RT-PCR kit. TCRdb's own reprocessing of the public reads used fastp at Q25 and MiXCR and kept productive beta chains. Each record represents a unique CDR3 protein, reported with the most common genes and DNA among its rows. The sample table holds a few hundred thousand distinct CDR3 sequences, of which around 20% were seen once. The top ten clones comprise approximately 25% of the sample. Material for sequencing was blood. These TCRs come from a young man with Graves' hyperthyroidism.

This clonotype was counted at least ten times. CDR3 nucleotide sequence: TGTGCCTGGAGTGACTTAGGGTTGGGCTACACCTTC. It yields the protein CAWSDLGLGYTF. The rearrangement joins TRBV30 to TRBJ1-2; the D is unclear. The CDR3 covers 12 residues. Looked up from germline, CDR1 is GTSNPN and CDR2 is SVGIG (reference sequence). Trimming cost V 1 base and J 8 bases, with 11 bases left between them.

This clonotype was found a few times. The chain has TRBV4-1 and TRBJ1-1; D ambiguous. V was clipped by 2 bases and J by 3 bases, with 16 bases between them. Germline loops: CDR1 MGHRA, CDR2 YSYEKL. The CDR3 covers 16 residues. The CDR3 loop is CASSQKVVRRDTEAFF. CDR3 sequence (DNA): TGCGCCAGCAGCCAAAAAGTGGTTAGGAGGGACACTGAAGCTTTCTTT.

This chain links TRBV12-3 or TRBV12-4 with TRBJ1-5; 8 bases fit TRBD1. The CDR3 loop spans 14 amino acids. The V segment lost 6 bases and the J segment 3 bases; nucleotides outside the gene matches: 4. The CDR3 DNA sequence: TGTGCCAGCAGGCTGACAGGGGTCAATCAGCCCCAGCATTTT. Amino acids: CASRLTGVNQPQHF.

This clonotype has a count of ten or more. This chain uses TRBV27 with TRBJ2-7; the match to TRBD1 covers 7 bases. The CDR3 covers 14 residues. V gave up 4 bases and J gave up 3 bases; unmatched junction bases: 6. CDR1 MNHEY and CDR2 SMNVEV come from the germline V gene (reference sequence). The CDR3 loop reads CASSSGTAVYEQYF. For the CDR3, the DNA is TGTGCCAGCAGTTCCGGGACAGCAGTCTACGAGCAGTACTTC.

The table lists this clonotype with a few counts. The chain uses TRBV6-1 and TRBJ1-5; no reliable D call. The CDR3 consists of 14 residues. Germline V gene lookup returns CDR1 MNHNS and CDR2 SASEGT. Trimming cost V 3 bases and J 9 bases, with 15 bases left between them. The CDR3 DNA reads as TGTGCCAGCAGTGAGGCAGGCCCCCAGAGGCCCCAGCATTTT. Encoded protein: CASSEAGPQRPQHF.

CDR3 region: CATWTGAYEQYF. CDR3 nucleotides: TGTGCCACATGGACAGGAGCCTACGAGCAGTACTTC. The V gene is TRBV6-1, the J gene TRBJ2-7; 7 nucleotides line up with TRBD1. The CDR3 covers 12 residues. The V gene end was trimmed by 10 bases and the J gene end by 2 bases; junction bases not matched to a gene: 5. CDR1 and CDR2 from the germline V gene are MNHNS and SASEGT.

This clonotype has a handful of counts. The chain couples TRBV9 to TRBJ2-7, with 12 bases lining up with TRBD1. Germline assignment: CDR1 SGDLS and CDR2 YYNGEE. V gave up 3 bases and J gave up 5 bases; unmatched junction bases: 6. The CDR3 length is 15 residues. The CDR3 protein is CASSAGTGGSNEQYF. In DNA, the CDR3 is TGTGCCAGCAGCGCCGGGACAGGGGGCTCTAACGAGCAGTACTTC.

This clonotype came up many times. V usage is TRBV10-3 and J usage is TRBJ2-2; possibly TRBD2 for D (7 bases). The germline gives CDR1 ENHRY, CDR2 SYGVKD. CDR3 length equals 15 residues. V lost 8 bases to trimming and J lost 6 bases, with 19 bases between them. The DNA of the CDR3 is TGTGCCATCCAACAAGGGGGGGCGGTGGCCGGGGAGCTGTTTTTT. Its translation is CAIQQGGAVAGELFF.

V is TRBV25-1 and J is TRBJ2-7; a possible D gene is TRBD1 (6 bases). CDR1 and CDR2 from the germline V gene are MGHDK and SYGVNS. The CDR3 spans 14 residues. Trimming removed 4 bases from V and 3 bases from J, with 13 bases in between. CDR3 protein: CASSGRDTIYEQYF. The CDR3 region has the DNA TGTGCCAGCAGTGGCCGGGACACGATCTACGAGCAGTACTTC.

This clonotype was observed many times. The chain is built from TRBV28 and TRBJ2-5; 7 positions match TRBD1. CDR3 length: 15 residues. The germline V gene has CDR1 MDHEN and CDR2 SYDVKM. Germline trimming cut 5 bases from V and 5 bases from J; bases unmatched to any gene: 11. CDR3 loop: CASSGDSMDLETQYF. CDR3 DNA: TGTGCCAGCAGTGGGGACAGCATGGACTTGGAGACCCAGTACTTC.

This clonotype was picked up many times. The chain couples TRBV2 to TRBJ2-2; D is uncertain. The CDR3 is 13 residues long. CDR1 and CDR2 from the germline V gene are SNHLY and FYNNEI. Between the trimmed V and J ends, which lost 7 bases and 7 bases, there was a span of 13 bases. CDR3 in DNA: TGTGCCAGCACAGGCTTCGTGGACGGGGAGCTGTTTTTT. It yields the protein CASTGFVDGELFF.

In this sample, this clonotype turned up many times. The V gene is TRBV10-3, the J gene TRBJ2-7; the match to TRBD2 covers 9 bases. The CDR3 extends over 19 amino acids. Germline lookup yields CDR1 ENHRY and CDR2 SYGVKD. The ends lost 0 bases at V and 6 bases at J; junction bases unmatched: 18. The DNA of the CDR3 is TGTGCCATCAGTGAGTCCAGGCCGCGGGAGGGCGGCCCTCAGCGCGAGCAGTACTTC. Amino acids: CAISESRPREGGPQREQYF.

DNA for the CDR3: TGTGCCAGCAGACTCAGGGTTGGCGGCACTGAAGCTTTCTTT. Residues: CASRLRVGGTEAFF. The gene calls are TRBV12-3 or TRBV12-4 and TRBJ1-1; TRBD1 might be the D (5 bases). This CDR3 contains 14 residues. With 6 bases removed from V and 4 bases from J, the gap between germline ends came to 15 bases.

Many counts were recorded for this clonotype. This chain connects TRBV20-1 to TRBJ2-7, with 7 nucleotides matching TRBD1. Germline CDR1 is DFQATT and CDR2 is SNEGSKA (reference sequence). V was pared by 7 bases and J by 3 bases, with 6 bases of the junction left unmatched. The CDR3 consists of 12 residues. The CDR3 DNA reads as TGCAGTGGACAGGGTGATGTCTACGAGCAGTACTTC. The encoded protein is CSGQGDVYEQYF.

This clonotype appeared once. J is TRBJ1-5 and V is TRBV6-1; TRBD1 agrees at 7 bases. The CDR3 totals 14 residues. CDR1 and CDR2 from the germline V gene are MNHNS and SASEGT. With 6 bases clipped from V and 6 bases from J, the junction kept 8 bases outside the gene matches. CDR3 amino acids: CASSDREGRQPQHF. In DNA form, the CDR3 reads TGTGCCAGCAGCGACAGGGAAGGACGTCAGCCCCAGCATTTT.

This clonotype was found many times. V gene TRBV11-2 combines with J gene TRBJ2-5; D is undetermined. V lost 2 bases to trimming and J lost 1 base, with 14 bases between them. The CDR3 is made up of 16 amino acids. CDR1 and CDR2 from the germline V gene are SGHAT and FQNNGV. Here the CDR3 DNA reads TGTGCCAGCAGCTTAAACAGCCTATTCCCCCAAGAGACCCAGTACTTC. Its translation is CASSLNSLFPQETQYF.

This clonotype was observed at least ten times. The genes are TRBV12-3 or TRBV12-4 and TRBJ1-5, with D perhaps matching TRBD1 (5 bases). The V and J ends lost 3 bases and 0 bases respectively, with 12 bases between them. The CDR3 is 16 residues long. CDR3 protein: CASSLRPGISNQPQHF. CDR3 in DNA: TGTGCCAGCAGTTTGCGCCCAGGGATTAGCAATCAGCCCCAGCATTTT.

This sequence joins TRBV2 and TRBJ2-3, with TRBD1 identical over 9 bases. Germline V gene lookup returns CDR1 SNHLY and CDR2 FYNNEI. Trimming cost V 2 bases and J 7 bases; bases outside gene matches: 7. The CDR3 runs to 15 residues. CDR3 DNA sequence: TGTGCCAGCAGTGAACCCGGGACAGGGCGGAATACGCAGTATTTT. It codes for CASSEPGTGRNTQYF.

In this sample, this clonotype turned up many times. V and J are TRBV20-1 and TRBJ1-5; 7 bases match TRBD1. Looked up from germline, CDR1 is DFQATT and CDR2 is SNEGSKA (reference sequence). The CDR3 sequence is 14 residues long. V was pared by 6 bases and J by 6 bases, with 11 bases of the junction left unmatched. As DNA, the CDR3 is TGCAGTGCCTCTTTCACAGGGGCGGCTCAGCCCCAGCATTTT. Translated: CSASFTGAAQPQHF.

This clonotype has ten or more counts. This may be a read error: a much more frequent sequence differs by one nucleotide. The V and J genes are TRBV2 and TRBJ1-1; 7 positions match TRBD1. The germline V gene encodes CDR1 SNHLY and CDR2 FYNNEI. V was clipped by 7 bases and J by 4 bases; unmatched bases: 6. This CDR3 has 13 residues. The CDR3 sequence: CASNRQGGTEAFF. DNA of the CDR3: TGTGCCAGCAATAGACAGGGAGGCACTGAAGCTTTCTTT.

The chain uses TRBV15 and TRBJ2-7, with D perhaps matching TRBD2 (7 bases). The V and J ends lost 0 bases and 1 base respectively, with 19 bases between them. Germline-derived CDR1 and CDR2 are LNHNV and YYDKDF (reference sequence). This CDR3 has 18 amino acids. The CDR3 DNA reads TGTGCCACCAGCAGAGATCTTGGGGGGGCGGTTAGTTCCTACGAGCAGTACTTC. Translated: CATSRDLGGAVSSYEQYF.

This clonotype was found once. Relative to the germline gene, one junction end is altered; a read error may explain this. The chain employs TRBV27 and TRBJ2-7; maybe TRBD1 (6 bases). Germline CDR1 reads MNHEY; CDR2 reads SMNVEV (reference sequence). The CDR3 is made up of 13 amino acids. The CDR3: CGSSRQAAYEQYF. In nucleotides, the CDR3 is TGTGGCAGCAGCCGACAGGCAGCCTACGAGCAGTACTTC.

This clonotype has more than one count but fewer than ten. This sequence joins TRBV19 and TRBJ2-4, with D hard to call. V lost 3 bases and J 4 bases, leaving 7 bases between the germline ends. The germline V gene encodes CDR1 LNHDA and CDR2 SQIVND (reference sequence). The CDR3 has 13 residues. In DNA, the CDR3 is TGTGCCAGTAGTATCCAGGAGAAAAACATTCAGTACTTC. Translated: CASSIQEKNIQYF.

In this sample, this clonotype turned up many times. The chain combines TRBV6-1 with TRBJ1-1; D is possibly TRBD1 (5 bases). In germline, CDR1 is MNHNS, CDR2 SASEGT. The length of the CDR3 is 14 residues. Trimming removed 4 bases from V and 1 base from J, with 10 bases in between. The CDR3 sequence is CASSVGRENTEAFF. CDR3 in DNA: TGTGCCAGCAGTGTGGGCAGGGAGAACACTGAAGCTTTCTTT.

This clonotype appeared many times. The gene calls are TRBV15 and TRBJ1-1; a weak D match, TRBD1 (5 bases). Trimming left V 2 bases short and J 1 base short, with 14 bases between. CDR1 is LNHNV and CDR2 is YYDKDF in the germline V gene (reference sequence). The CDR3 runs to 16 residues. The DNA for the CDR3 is TGTGCCACCAGCAGAAGGACCGGGACTGCGAACACTGAAGCTTTCTTT. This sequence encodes CATSRRTGTANTEAFF.

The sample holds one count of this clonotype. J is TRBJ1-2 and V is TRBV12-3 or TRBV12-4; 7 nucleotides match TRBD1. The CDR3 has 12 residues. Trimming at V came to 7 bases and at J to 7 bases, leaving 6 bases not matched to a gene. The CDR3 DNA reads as TGTGCCAGCACCTTGGGACAGAGTGGCTACACCTTC. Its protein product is CASTLGQSGYTF.